The clone carrying this TCR beta chain was observed at least ten times. CDR3 regions were amplified by Arm-PCR using iRepertoire HTBI primers to build TCR beta libraries. TCRdb itself ran the multiplex PCR reads through MiXCR, one entry per CDR3 protein. The repertoire holds 600,000 to 650,000 distinct CDR3 sequences, with 15% to 20% as singletons. Trimming took off 0 bases at V and 2 bases at J, with 9 bases between the two ends. CDR1 is MNHEY and CDR2 is SMNVEV in the germline V gene (reference sequence). The CDR3 runs to 15 residues. Time point: newly diagnosed GD, antithyroid drugs for less than 3 months. Scientists built the TCR library using RNA that was extracted from PBMCs. Graves' disease diagnosis relied on American Thyroid Association guidelines. This sample is drawn from a study of regulatory T cells in long-lasting Graves disease. This sample also belongs to another study, concerning T cells in Graves' hyperthyroidism and ophthalmopathy. Turning to that study: The study used the HTBI primer set for a first-round RT-PCR of the TCR CDR3.

The TCR originated in a woman in her 30s with Graves disease. The sample in question was peripheral blood mononuclear cells (PBMCs), obtained at new diagnosis, from a patient treated with antithyroid drugs. The chain is built from TRBV27 and TRBJ2-3; D gene ambiguous. The CDR3: CASSLSIGFTDTQYF. CDR3 sequence (DNA): TGTGCCAGCAGTTTATCTATTGGGTTCACAGATACGCAGTATTTT.